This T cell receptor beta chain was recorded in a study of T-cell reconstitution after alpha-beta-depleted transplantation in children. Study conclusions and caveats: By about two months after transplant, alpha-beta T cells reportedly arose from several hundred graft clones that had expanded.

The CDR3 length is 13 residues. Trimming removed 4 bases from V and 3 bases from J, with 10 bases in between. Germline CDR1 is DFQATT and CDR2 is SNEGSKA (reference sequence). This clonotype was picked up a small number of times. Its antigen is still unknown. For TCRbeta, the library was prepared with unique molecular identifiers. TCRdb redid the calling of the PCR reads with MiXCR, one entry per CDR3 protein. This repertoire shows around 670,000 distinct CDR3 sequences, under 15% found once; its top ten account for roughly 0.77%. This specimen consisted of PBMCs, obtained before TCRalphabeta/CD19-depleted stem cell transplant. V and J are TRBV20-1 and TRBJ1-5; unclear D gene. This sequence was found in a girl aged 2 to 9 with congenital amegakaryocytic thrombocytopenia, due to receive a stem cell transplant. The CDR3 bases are TGCAGTGCTACTAGGGCGGTCAATCAGCCCCAGCATTTT. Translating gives CSATRAVNQPQHF.